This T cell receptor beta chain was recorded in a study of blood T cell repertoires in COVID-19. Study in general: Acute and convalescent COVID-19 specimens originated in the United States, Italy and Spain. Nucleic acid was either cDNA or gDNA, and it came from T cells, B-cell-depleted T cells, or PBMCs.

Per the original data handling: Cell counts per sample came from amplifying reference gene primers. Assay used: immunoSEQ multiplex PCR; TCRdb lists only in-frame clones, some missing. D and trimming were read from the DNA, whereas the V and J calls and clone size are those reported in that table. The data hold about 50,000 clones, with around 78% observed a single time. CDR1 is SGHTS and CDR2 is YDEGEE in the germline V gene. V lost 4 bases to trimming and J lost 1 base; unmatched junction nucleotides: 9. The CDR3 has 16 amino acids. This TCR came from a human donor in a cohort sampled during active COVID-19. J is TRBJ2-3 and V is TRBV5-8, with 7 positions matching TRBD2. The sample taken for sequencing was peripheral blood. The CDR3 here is CASSPQWAGGTDTQYF. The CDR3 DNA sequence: TGTGCCAGCAGCCCCCAATGGGCGGGGGGCACAGATACGCAGTATTTT.